These T cell receptor beta chains were read from a single sample in a study of blood T cell repertoires in COVID-19. Clones were sequenced by immunoSEQ multiplex PCR, and TCRdb holds only the in-frame ones, with some missing. The data hold roughly 65,000 clones, with roughly 86% observed a single time. The sample taken for sequencing was peripheral blood. The source of these receptors is a woman in her sixties with acute or convalescent COVID-19. Both conserved end residues are part of each CDR3. A D gene is named only where the DNA matches it firmly. Clone size is shown for a subset of rows, as once, few, many or a class of expanded clone.

NA	TRBV6-5	TRBJ1-5	NA	TGTGCCAGCAGTTACGCGGGGGATCAGCCCCAGCATTTT	CASSYAGDQPQHF
NA	TRBV2	TRBJ1-4	NA	TGTGCCAGCAGTGAAGACTGGAATGAAAAACTGTTTTTT	CASSEDWNEKLFF
NA	TRBV7-2	TRBJ2-3	NA	TGTGCCAGCAGCTTTTATAGCACAGATACGCAGTATTTT	CASSFYSTDTQYF
TRBD2	TRBV3-1/TRBV3-2	TRBJ2-7	NA	TGTGCCAGCAGCCCTAGCGGGGGACAATCCTACGAGCAGTACTTC	CASSPSGGQSYEQYF
NA	TRBV2	TRBJ2-5	NA	TGTGCCAGCAGACGAGATCCGGGACATCCGGAGACCCAGTACTTC	CASRRDPGHPETQYF
TRBD1	TRBV10-3	TRBJ2-5	NA	TGTGCCATCAGAGACAACACAGGGGATAGGACAGAGACCCAGTACTTC	CAIRDNTGDRTETQYF
TRBD1	TRBV19	TRBJ1-5	NA	TGTGCCACGTTGGACAGGGGAAAAAATAGCAATCAGCCCCAGCATTTT	CATLDRGKNSNQPQHF
NA	TRBV11-2	TRBJ2-2	few	TGTGCCAGCAGCTCATACGGTGGAGGAACCGGGGAGCTGTTTTTT	CASSSYGGGTGELFF
NA	TRBV6-5	TRBJ2-5	NA	TGTGCCAGCAGCCCGAGCAGGGAGACCCAGTACTTC	CASSPSRETQYF
NA	TRBV6-5	TRBJ2-3	NA	TGTGCCAGCAGTTACCTTGTGGGGAGCGCAGATACGCAGTATTTT	CASSYLVGSADTQYF
TRBD1	TRBV5-6	TRBJ1-1	NA	TGTGCCAGCAGCTTGACCGACAGGGACCACACTGAAGCTTTCTTT	CASSLTDRDHTEAFF
NA	TRBV4-2	TRBJ2-1	NA	TGTGCCAGCAGCCAAGAGAGATCCCCGGGGAATGAGCAGTTCTTC	CASSQERSPGNEQFF
NA	TRBV4-1	TRBJ1-5	NA	TGCGCCAGCAGCCCTACAGGGATTAGCAATCAGCCCCAGCATTTT	CASSPTGISNQPQHF
NA	TRBV9	TRBJ1-3	NA	TGTGCCAGCAGCCTCATCGAGTCGACGGGGACTGGAAACACCATATATTTT	CASSLIESTGTGNTIYF
NA	TRBV6-5	TRBJ1-4	NA	TGTGCCAGCAGTACCTCCGGGGGGGCTAATGAAAAACTGTTTTTT	CASSTSGGANEKLFF
NA	TRBV2	TRBJ1-1	NA	TGTGCCAGCAGTGAGGGGGGGGTCGCTGAAGCTTTCTTT	CASSEGGVAEAFF
TRBD1	TRBV7-6	TRBJ1-4	few	TGTGCCAGCAGCCCCGGGACAGGGGGCCAAAAACTGTTTTTT	CASSPGTGGQKLFF
NA	TRBV9	TRBJ1-3	NA	TGTGCCAGCAGTTACCGGGACATAGTAGGAAACACCATATATTTT	CASSYRDIVGNTIYF
NA	TRBV7-9	TRBJ1-1	NA	TGTGCCAGCAGCTTAGATGAGGGTAGGAACACTGAAGCTTTCTTT	CASSLDEGRNTEAFF
TRBD2	TRBV27	TRBJ2-1	NA	TGTGCCAGCAGTACCCAGACTAGCGGGGGGGCCGGTGAGCAGTTCTTC	CASSTQTSGGAGEQFF
TRBD2	TRBV11-3	TRBJ2-3	NA	TGTGCCAGCAGCGAACGACTAGCCAGCACAGATACGCAGTATTTT	CASSERLASTDTQYF
TRBD1	TRBV15	TRBJ2-1	few	TGTGCCACCAGCAAGGGACAGAGCTCCTACAATGAGCAGTTCTTC	CATSKGQSSYNEQFF
NA	TRBV7-9	TRBJ1-4	NA	TGTGCCAGCAGGGGCAGTGCAACTAATGAAAAACTGTTTTTT	CASRGSATNEKLFF
NA	TRBV7-8	TRBJ2-3	NA	TGTGCCAGCAGCTTAGTCCTAGGCCGGGTAGATACGCAGTATTTT	CASSLVLGRVDTQYF
NA	TRBV29-1	TRBJ2-3	NA	TGCAGCGTTGATGAGAGAGCAACAGATACGCAGTATTTT	CSVDERATDTQYF
NA	TRBV9	TRBJ2-2	NA	TGTGCCAGCAGCGGTCGTTTGGGGAGCGCGGAGCTGTTTTTT	CASSGRLGSAELFF
TRBD1	TRBV6-4	TRBJ1-5	NA	TGTGCCAGCAGTCGCCAACAGGGGTCAATAGTTTATCAGCCCCAGCATTTT	CASSRQQGSIVYQPQHF
TRBD1	TRBV29-1	TRBJ2-2	NA	TGCAGCGTTGGGGGACAGATGAACACCGGGGAGCTGTTTTTT	CSVGGQMNTGELFF
TRBD1	TRBV19	TRBJ1-6	NA	TGTGCCAGTAGCCAAGGGACAGGGAATTCACCCCTCCACTTT	CASSQGTGNSPLHF
NA	TRBV14	TRBJ2-5	once	TGTGCCAGCAGCCAAGGGGCGCGGGGAGGAGAGACCCAGTACTTC	CASSQGARGGETQYF
NA	TRBV6-6	TRBJ1-4	once	TGTGCCAGCAGTTACTCCGACCGGCTAGTCGAAAAACTGTTTTTT	CASSYSDRLVEKLFF
NA	TRBV2	TRBJ2-6	NA	TGTGCCAGCACTCGGGAATCGACTGGGGCCAACGTCCTGACTTTC	CASTRESTGANVLTF
NA	TRBV5-6	TRBJ1-1	NA	TGTGCCAGCAGCCAGAGGGGGTCGGGTAGGGGTATAGCTTTCTTT	CASSQRGSGRGIAFF
NA	TRBV9	TRBJ2-5	NA	TGTGCCAGCAGCGCTCTCGGGATGGCCCAAGAGACCCAGTACTTC	CASSALGMAQETQYF
TRBD2	TRBV5-4	TRBJ2-7	NA	TGTGCCGGAGGACTAGCGGGGGGTTACGAGCAGTACTTC	CAGGLAGGYEQYF
NA	TRBV7-3	TRBJ2-5	NA	TGTGCCAGCAGCTTAACCCGCGCAGTCACCTCCCTGCGGTCAGAGACCCAGTACTTC	CASSLTRAVTSLRSETQYF
TRBD2	TRBV5-1	TRBJ2-1	once	TGCGCCAGCAGCTTGAGACTAGCGGGGGCCCGGGAGCAGTTCTTC	CASSLRLAGAREQFF
NA	TRBV30	TRBJ1-2	few	TGTGCCAGTGTCGCAGGGAACTATGGCTACACCTTC	CASVAGNYGYTF
TRBD2	TRBV4-2	TRBJ2-3	many	TGTGCCAGCAGCCAAGACTGGACTAGCGGGGGAAATAGCACAGATACGCAGTATTTT	CASSQDWTSGGNSTDTQYF
NA	TRBV28	TRBJ1-5	NA	TGTGCCAGCAGGAACTTAAATCAGCCCCAGCATTTT	CASRNLNQPQHF
NA	TRBV6-5	TRBJ1-4	NA	TGTGCCAGCAGCCGAGGGACACCTAATGAAAAACTGTTTTTT	CASSRGTPNEKLFF
NA	TRBV18	TRBJ1-4	few	TGTGCCAGCTCACCACGGCAGAATGAAAAACTGTTTTTT	CASSPRQNEKLFF
NA	TRBV7-9	TRBJ1-4	NA	TGTGCCAGCAGCCCCGGGGGAGTCCCAAATGAAAAACTGTTTTTT	CASSPGGVPNEKLFF
TRBD1	TRBV18	TRBJ1-1	NA	TGTGCCAGCTCACCGGAACGGGACAGGGGGTTTTCCACTGAAGCTTTCTTT	CASSPERDRGFSTEAFF
NA	TRBV6-6	TRBJ1-1	NA	TGTGCCAGCAGTTACAGTGGGCGCACTGAAGCTTTCTTT	CASSYSGRTEAFF
TRBD1	TRBV2	TRBJ2-2	NA	TGTGCCAGCAAGACAGGGGGGTACACCGGGGAGCTGTTTTTT	CASKTGGYTGELFF
TRBD1	TRBV28	TRBJ1-1	NA	TGTGCCAGCAGTCCGGGGACAGGGGCGGTCAACACTGAAGCTTTCTTT	CASSPGTGAVNTEAFF
TRBD1	TRBV24-1	TRBJ2-3	NA	TGTGCCACCAGTGATTATGACAGGGGGAACACAGATACGCAGTATTTT	CATSDYDRGNTDTQYF